The 23 T cell receptor beta chains given below trace back to one sample, sequenced in a study of blood T cell repertoires in COVID-19. The data were produced by immunoSEQ multiplex PCR, yet TCRdb's version contains in-frame clones alone and is incomplete. Of around 260,000 clones listed, roughly 86% were seen once; the top ten hold roughly 5%. Sequences were obtained from peripheral blood. All receptors derive from a woman in her sixties or seventies with COVID-19, enrolled during active disease.

The genes are TRBV11-2 and TRBJ1-3; possible D gene TRBD1, 5 bases. Trimming took off 2 bases at V and 2 bases at J, with 7 bases between the two ends. This CDR3 spans 14 amino acids. Germline V CDR1 and CDR2: SGHAT, FQNNGV. This CDR3 is CASSLWGAGNTIYF. The CDR3 DNA reads as TGTGCCAGCAGCTTATGGGGGGCTGGAAACACCATATATTTT.

J is TRBJ1-2 and V is TRBV10-3; 10 bases are a match to TRBD1. After removal of 6 bases from V and 8 bases from J, the junction contained 9 bases not matched to a gene. The CDR3 contains 14 residues. Per the germline V gene, CDR1 is ENHRY and CDR2 is SYGVKD. The DNA for the CDR3 is TGTGCCATCAGGAGACAGGGGGCCGTAAGGGGCTACACCTTC. Its translation is CAIRRQGAVRGYTF.

The chain combines TRBV30 with TRBJ2-1; 7 bases fit TRBD1. V was clipped by 4 bases and J by 0 bases; unmatched bases: 3. The CDR3 is 14 residues long. CDR1 is GTSNPN and CDR2 is SVGIG in the germline V gene (reference sequence). CDR3 protein: CAWIGDSSYNEQFF. DNA of the CDR3: TGTGCCTGGATCGGGGACAGCTCCTACAATGAGCAGTTCTTC.

This clone has only one observation. The gene calls are TRBV19 and TRBJ2-1; TRBD2 aligns across 7 bases. With 6 bases clipped from V and 3 bases from J, the junction kept 5 bases outside the gene matches. Germline CDR1 reads LNHDA; CDR2 reads SQIVND (reference sequence). The CDR3 spans 14 residues. CDR3 region: CASRVSGLYNEQFF. The CDR3 DNA follows: TGTGCCAGTAGGGTTAGCGGGCTCTACAATGAGCAGTTCTTC.

The chain has TRBV30 and TRBJ1-5; D remains unclear. The ends were cut back, 0 bases at V and 2 bases at J, with 14 bases in the middle. Per the germline V gene, CDR1 is GTSNPN and CDR2 is SVGIG (reference sequence). CDR3 length: 16 amino acids. The CDR3 is CAWSVEGPPGNQPQHF. CDR3 DNA sequence: TGTGCCTGGAGTGTCGAGGGTCCTCCAGGCAATCAGCCCCAGCATTTT.

This rearrangement joins TRBV18 to TRBJ1-1; no clear D gene. The CDR3 consists of 14 residues. Germline V gene data show CDR1 as KGHSH and CDR2 as LQKENI. The V end was cut by 1 base, the J end by 3 bases, with 9 bases between. CDR3 residues: CASSPLGSYTEAFF. The CDR3, as DNA: TGTGCCAGCTCACCACTGGGCAGCTACACTGAAGCTTTCTTT.

V is TRBV4-3 and J is TRBJ2-7, with TRBD1 matching 7 bases. This CDR3 is built from 15 residues. From germline, CDR1 is LGHNA and CDR2 YSLEER. V dropped 3 bases and J dropped 2; count of bases not matched to a gene: 7. The CDR3 here is CASSQARDRAYEQYF. As DNA, the CDR3 is TGCGCCAGCAGCCAGGCCCGGGACAGAGCCTACGAGCAGTACTTC.

The V call is TRBV6-2 or TRBV6-3, the J call TRBJ1-5, with 7 bases aligning to TRBD1. This CDR3 contains 15 residues. Trimming removed 6 bases from V and 5 bases from J; junction bases left unmatched: 10. From germline, CDR1 is MNHEY and CDR2 SVGEGT. The CDR3 is CASSADRESYQPQHF. The CDR3 nucleotides read TGTGCCAGCAGCGCTGACAGGGAGTCATATCAGCCCCAGCATTTT.

The genes are TRBV12-3 or TRBV12-4 and TRBJ2-3; D remains unclear. This CDR3 region has 11 residues. With 6 bases removed from V and 7 bases from J, the gap between germline ends came to 8 bases. CDR3 bases: TGTGCCAGCAGGCTAACCTATACGCAGTATTTT. Translating it yields CASRLTYTQYF.

CDR3 sequence reads: CASSRGRTEAFF. Here the CDR3 DNA reads TGTGCCAGCAGCCGCGGAAGGACTGAAGCTTTCTTT. This chain joins TRBV7-2 and TRBJ1-1, with D unclear. The CDR3 sequence is 12 residues long. Trimming removed 5 bases at V and 5 bases at J, with 9 bases between. Germline CDR1 reads SGHTA; CDR2 reads FQGNSA.

In its sample, this clone was seen a few times. This chain links TRBV15 with TRBJ1-5; no clear D. Germline lookup yields CDR1 LNHNV and CDR2 YYDKDF (reference sequence). Between the trimmed V and J ends, which lost 3 bases and 0 bases, there was a span of 9 bases. The length of the CDR3 is 15 residues. CDR3 region: CATSSSGDSNQPQHF. The CDR3 DNA sequence: TGTGCCACCAGCAGTAGCGGGGATAGCAATCAGCCCCAGCATTTT.

V gene TRBV11-3 combines with J gene TRBJ2-5; TRBD1 might be the D (5 bases). Germline CDR1 is SGHNT and CDR2 is YENEEA. The CDR3 is 15 residues long. V shed 5 bases and J shed 5 bases, with 18 bases lying between them. DNA of the CDR3: TGTGCCAGCAGCCCAAGCCCCGTAAAGGGGGAGACCCAGTACTTC. Amino acid sequence: CASSPSPVKGETQYF.

The rearrangement uses TRBV5-1 and TRBJ2-2, with TRBD2 matching 14 bases. The V segment lost 3 bases and the J segment 4 bases; nucleotides outside the gene matches: 8. The germline V gene encodes CDR1 SGHRS and CDR2 YFSETQ. The CDR3 consists of 18 residues. CDR3 loop: CASSSSRGLAGATGELFF. CDR3 sequence (DNA): TGCGCCAGCAGCTCTAGCCGGGGACTAGCGGGAGCCACCGGGGAGCTGTTTTTT. Full variable domain (missing parts from reference TRBV5-1 and TRBJ2-2): KAGVTQTPRYLIKTRGQQVTLSCSPISGHRSVSWYQQTPGQGLQFLFEYFSETQRNKGNFPGRFSGRQFSNSRSEMNVSTLELGDSALYLCASSSSRGLAGATGELFFGEGSRLTVL.

The V and J genes are TRBV5-1 and TRBJ2-1; 7 bases are shared with TRBD1. The CDR3 has 16 amino acids. V lost 4 bases, J lost 7 bases, and 14 bases stayed unmatched. The germline gives CDR1 SGHRS, CDR2 YFSETQ. The CDR3 here is CASSPRGDRRTNEQFF. The CDR3 nucleotides read TGCGCCAGCAGCCCCAGAGGGGACAGAAGAACTAATGAGCAGTTCTTC.

This chain connects TRBV28 to TRBJ2-5; TRBD1 matches at 9 bases. Germline assignment: CDR1 MDHEN and CDR2 SYDVKM. Trimming took 3 bases from V and 0 from J; bases not matched to a gene: 2. The CDR3 spans 15 residues. CDR3 amino acids: CASSLTGGYQETQYF. CDR3 nucleotide sequence: TGTGCCAGCAGTTTGACAGGGGGTTACCAAGAGACCCAGTACTTC.

The V call is TRBV7-9, the J call TRBJ2-7; the match to TRBD2 covers 9 bases. Germline CDR1 SEHNR, CDR2 FQNEAQ (reference sequence). V gave up 0 bases and J gave up 6 bases; unmatched junction bases: 3. The CDR3 length is 14 residues. This CDR3 is CASSLASGSGEQYF. The CDR3 DNA sequence: TGTGCCAGCAGCTTAGCTAGCGGGAGCGGCGAGCAGTACTTC.

The CDR3 nucleotides are TGTGCCAGCAGCCGCCCGGGACGGACAGGAAGTGAGCAGTTCTTC. Encoded protein: CASSRPGRTGSEQFF. The gene calls are TRBV14 and TRBJ2-1; 7 nucleotides agree with TRBD1. Germline V gene data show CDR1 as SGHDN and CDR2 as FVKESK. The CDR3 is made up of 15 amino acids. V dropped 4 bases and J dropped 9; count of bases not matched to a gene: 12.

The chain combines TRBV5-1 with TRBJ2-1, with TRBD2 matching over 13 bases. V shed 0 bases and J 6 bases; nucleotides not matched to a gene: 3. This CDR3 has 16 amino acids. Per germline, CDR1 SGHRS and CDR2 YFSETQ. The CDR3: CASSLGTSGSVNEQFF. DNA for the CDR3: TGCGCCAGCAGCTTGGGGACTAGCGGGAGCGTCAATGAGCAGTTCTTC.

This clone was counted a few times. The chain uses TRBV4-1 and TRBJ2-2, with a possible D match to TRBD1 (6 bases). The CDR3 runs to 14 residues. Germline loops: CDR1 MGHRA, CDR2 YSYEKL. Trimming removed 4 bases at V and 4 bases at J, with 10 bases between. The DNA for the CDR3 is TGCGCCAGCAGCCCCGGACAGAGCACCGGGGAGCTGTTTTTT. This sequence encodes CASSPGQSTGELFF.

This clone was observed a few times. This chain uses TRBV27 with TRBJ1-2, with TRBD1 matching over 8 bases. J was trimmed by 7 bases and V by 5 bases; bases with no gene match: 9. The germline gives CDR1 MNHEY, CDR2 SMNVEV (reference sequence). The CDR3 sequence is 14 residues long. As DNA, the CDR3 is TGTGCCAGCAGTCCGTCGACAGGGGTTAGTGGCTACACCTTC. Translating it yields CASSPSTGVSGYTF.

The chain uses TRBV4-2 and TRBJ2-4, with TRBD1 matching over 9 bases. Germline V gene lookup returns CDR1 LGHNA and CDR2 YNFKEQ. This CDR3 region has 16 residues. Germline trimming cut 1 base from V and 0 bases from J; bases unmatched to any gene: 1. DNA of the CDR3: TGTGCCAGCAGCCAAGGGGACAGGGTAGCCAAAAACATTCAGTACTTC. Translated, it gives CASSQGDRVAKNIQYF.

V is TRBV7-9 and J is TRBJ1-2; D perhaps matches TRBD1 (6 bases). CDR1 is SEHNR, CDR2 FQNEAQ, per germline (reference sequence). Trimming removed 0 bases at V and 6 bases at J, with 11 bases between. The CDR3 totals 14 residues. DNA of the CDR3: TGTGCCAGCAGCTTAGCCGGACAGCAAGATGGCTACACCTTC. Its translation is CASSLAGQQDGYTF.

The gene calls are TRBV29-1 and TRBJ2-1, with 11 bases that match TRBD2. V was clipped by 6 bases and J by 1 base; unmatched bases: 20. The CDR3 is made up of 20 amino acids. Germline V gene sequence: CDR1 SQVTM, CDR2 ANQGSEA. This CDR3 is CSVRAQTSGNNQHSYNEQFF. DNA of the CDR3: TGCAGCGTGAGGGCCCAGACTAGCGGGAATAATCAGCATTCCTACAATGAGCAGTTCTTC.